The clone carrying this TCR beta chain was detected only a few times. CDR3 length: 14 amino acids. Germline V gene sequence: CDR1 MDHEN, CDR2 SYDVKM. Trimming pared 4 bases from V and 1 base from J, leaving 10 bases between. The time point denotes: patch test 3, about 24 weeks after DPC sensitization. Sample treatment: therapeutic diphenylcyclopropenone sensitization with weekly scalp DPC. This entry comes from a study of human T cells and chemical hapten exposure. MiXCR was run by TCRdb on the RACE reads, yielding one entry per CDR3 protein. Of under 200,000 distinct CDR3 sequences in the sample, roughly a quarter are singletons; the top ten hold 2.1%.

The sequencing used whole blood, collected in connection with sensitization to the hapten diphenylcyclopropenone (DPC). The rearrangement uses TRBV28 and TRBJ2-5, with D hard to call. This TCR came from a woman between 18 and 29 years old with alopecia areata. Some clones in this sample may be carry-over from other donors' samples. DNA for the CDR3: TGTGCCAGCAGTTCGAGCCCGTCCCAAGAGACCCAGTACTTC. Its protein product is CASSSSPSQETQYF.